The 29 T cell receptor beta chains presented below share a single source sample, sequenced in a study of T cell repertoires in cytomegalovirus infection. One entry per CDR3 protein results from TCRdb running MiXCR on the reads. The repertoire holds about 700,000 distinct CDR3 sequences, roughly 30% seen once, with 18% in the top ten. These receptors lack a known antigen. Sample: cultured PBMCs, taken from culture after CMV antigen stimulation. The origin of the receptors is a human donor in good health (CMV status not recorded). Some clones in this sample may be carry-over from other donors' samples.

The chain combines TRBV27 with TRBJ2-1; possibly TRBD2 for D (7 bases). CDR3 length: 15 residues. The V gene lost 3 bases and the J gene lost 7 bases, with 16 bases spanning the gap. Per the germline V gene, CDR1 is MNHEY and CDR2 is SMNVEV (reference sequence). The CDR3 region is CASSFDGGAPNEQFF. DNA for the CDR3: TGTGCCAGCAGTTTCGATGGGGGGGCCCCTAATGAGCAGTTCTTC.

This chain connects TRBV28 to TRBJ1-1; D uncertain. V lost 7 bases and J lost 0, with 12 bases in between. The germline V gene has CDR1 MDHEN and CDR2 SYDVKM. The CDR3 runs to 14 residues. The CDR3 reads CASTPMGMNTEAFF. The CDR3 bases are TGTGCCAGCACCCCTATGGGGATGAACACTGAAGCTTTCTTT.

This chain links TRBV29-1 with TRBJ2-7; a possible D gene is TRBD1 (6 bases). Germline V gene lookup returns CDR1 SQVTM and CDR2 ANQGSEA. Trimming removed 2 bases at V and 3 bases at J, with 26 bases between. There are 18 residues in the CDR3. The CDR3 nucleotides are TGCAGCGTTGAAACGCGGCAGGGGAGAAACCTCAAAAGCTACGAGCAGTACTTC. It translates to CSVETRQGRNLKSYEQYF.

The chain has TRBV6-1 and TRBJ2-2; D is unclear. The CDR3 covers 16 residues. The germline V gene has CDR1 MNHNS and CDR2 SASEGT. V lost 7 bases and J 2 bases, leaving 17 bases between the germline ends. CDR3 coding DNA: TGTGCCAGCACCCGGATCCCGGGTCCAAACACCGGGGAGCTGTTTTTT. Translating gives CASTRIPGPNTGELFF.

This clonotype was counted many times. The J gene is TRBJ2-7, the V gene TRBV7-6; D is perhaps TRBD2 (6 bases). This CDR3 spans 15 amino acids. Germline V gives CDR1 SGHVS, CDR2 FNYEAQ. V gave up 1 base and J gave up 4 bases, with 14 bases separating them. The CDR3: CASSLDGSGAYEQYF. The CDR3 bases are TGTGCCAGCAGCTTAGACGGGAGCGGTGCTTACGAGCAGTACTTC.

The chain is built from TRBV6-2 or TRBV6-3 and TRBJ2-7, with TRBD2 as a possible D gene (5 bases). Trimming removed 0 bases at V and 0 bases at J, with 15 bases between. Germline V gene sequence: CDR1 MNHEY, CDR2 SVGEGT. The CDR3 sequence is 17 residues long. CDR3 coding DNA: TGTGCCAGCAGTTACTCGATTGGGGTTGCGGGCTCCTACGAGCAGTACTTC. This translates into CASSYSIGVAGSYEQYF.

About this clonotype: At one boundary the junction diverges from the germline segment, which might be a read error. The rearrangement links TRBV5-3 to TRBJ1-2; a possible D gene is TRBD1 (6 bases). TRBV5-3 is known as an ORF, though its function is uncertain. The CDR3 spans 16 residues. CDR3 sequence: CASSLGWQGLNYGYTF. The CDR3 nucleotides are TGTGCCAGCAGCTTAGGGTGGCAGGGGCTAAACTATGGCTACACCTTC.

A few counts support this clonotype. V usage is TRBV7-2 and J usage is TRBJ2-1; D unclear. CDR1 and CDR2 (germline): SGHTA, FQGNSA. This CDR3 is 15 amino acids long. V gave up 5 bases and J gave up 6 bases, with 17 bases separating them. The CDR3 bases are TGTGCCAGCAGCCCCGGATCTAAAAACTTCAATGAGCAGTTCTTC. It is translated as CASSPGSKNFNEQFF.

The genes are TRBV29-1 and TRBJ2-1, with D perhaps matching TRBD2 (5 bases). Germline-derived CDR1 and CDR2 are SQVTM and ANQGSEA. V was clipped by 6 bases and J by 10 bases, with 13 bases between them. This CDR3 has 11 residues. The CDR3 loop reads CSVALAGEQFF. For the CDR3, the DNA is TGCAGCGTAGCCCTAGCTGGAGAGCAGTTCTTC.

In its sample, this clonotype was seen once. The CDR3 sequence: CASRKGGYNEQFF. The CDR3, as DNA: TGTGCCAGCAGAAAGGGGGGATACAATGAGCAGTTCTTC. The chain links TRBV6-5 to TRBJ2-1, with D perhaps TRBD1 or TRBD2 (6 bases each). CDR1 MNHEY and CDR2 SVGAGI come from the germline V gene. CDR3 length: 13 amino acids. V was pared by 6 bases and J by 4 bases, with 10 bases between.

This clonotype was observed a few times. The chain has TRBV7-2 and TRBJ2-5, with D unclear. Trimming shortened V by 5 bases and J by 4 bases, and 8 bases separated the two germline ends. CDR3 length: 12 residues. Germline V gene lookup returns CDR1 SGHTA and CDR2 FQGNSA. The CDR3 DNA sequence: TGTGCCAGCAGCGCGGTACGAGAGACCCAGTACTTC. It yields the protein CASSAVRETQYF.

This clonotype was observed a few times. DNA of the CDR3: TGTGCTAGTGGTTCCGGACAGGCAATGTTAGGTGAGCAGTTCTTC. Encoded protein: CASGSGQAMLGEQFF. The chain recombines TRBV12-5 with TRBJ2-1; TRBD1 aligns across 7 bases. V shed 4 bases, J shed 9 bases, and the junction held 12 bases outside the gene matches. The CDR3 is made up of 15 amino acids. The germline V gene encodes CDR1 LGHNT and CDR2 FRNRAP. Using reference TRBV12-5 and TRBJ2-1 for the parts outside the CDR3, the full variable domain is DARVTQTPRHKVTEMGQEVTMRCQPILGHNTVFWYRQTMMQGLELLAYFRNRAPLDDSGMPKDRFSAEMPDATLATLKIQPSEPRDSAVYFCASGSGQAMLGEQFFGPGTRLTVL.

This clonotype was seen a handful of times. The CDR3 nucleotides are TGTGCCAGCAGCTTAGTGTACGGGGGGGCGATTGAGCAGTTCTTC. Residues: CASSLVYGGAIEQFF. The chain employs TRBV7-2 and TRBJ2-1; TRBD2 aligns across 8 bases. This CDR3 is built from 15 residues. Germline V gene data show CDR1 as SGHTA and CDR2 as FQGNSA. V lost 1 base and J lost 9; bases outside the gene matches: 8.

V gene TRBV7-9 combines with J gene TRBJ2-3; 7 bases are shared with TRBD1. Trimming cost V 5 bases and J 5 bases; bases outside gene matches: 7. Germline loops: CDR1 SEHNR, CDR2 FQNEAQ (reference sequence). The CDR3 length is 14 residues. For the CDR3, the DNA is TGTGCCAGCAGCCACCGACAGGGAGAAGATACGCAGTATTTT. It codes for CASSHRQGEDTQYF.

The CDR3 reads CSARDISNTEAFF. Here the CDR3 DNA reads TGCAGTGCTAGAGATATTTCAAACACTGAAGCTTTCTTT. The V call is TRBV20-1, the J call TRBJ1-1; D gene uncertain. Deletions cut 0 bases from V and 2 bases from J, with 7 bases between. The CDR3 sequence is 13 residues long. Germline-derived CDR1 and CDR2 are DFQATT and SNEGSKA (reference sequence).

The chain is built from TRBV2 and TRBJ2-2, with a possible D match to TRBD1 (5 bases). The V and J ends lost 5 bases and 7 bases respectively, with 8 bases between them. The CDR3 spans 12 residues. Looked up from germline, CDR1 is SNHLY and CDR2 is FYNNEI. The CDR3 coding sequence is TGTGCCAGCAGTCCCGACAGCGGGGAGCTGTTTTTT. It encodes CASSPDSGELFF. The full variable domain, in which reference TRBV2 and TRBJ2-2 provide the parts outside the CDR3, is EPEVTQTPSHQVTQMGQEVILRCVPISNHLYFYWYRQILGQKVEFLVSFYNNEISEKSEIFDDQFSVERPDGSNFTLKIRSTKLEDSAMYFCASSPDSGELFFGEGSRLTVL.

This chain uses TRBV6-5 with TRBJ1-2; D is ambiguous. V lost 10 bases to trimming and J lost 3 bases, with 15 bases between them. Germline lookup yields CDR1 MNHEY and CDR2 SVGAGI. The CDR3 runs to 13 residues. As DNA, the CDR3 is TGTGCCACTCTACACCTCACAGACTATGGCTACACCTTC. Protein product: CATLHLTDYGYTF.

This clonotype turned up a few times. V is TRBV7-2 and J is TRBJ2-5; D may be TRBD2 (6 bases). V dropped 3 bases and J dropped 0 bases, with 14 bases sitting between them. The germline V gene encodes CDR1 SGHTA and CDR2 FQGNSA. The CDR3 has 16 amino acids. CDR3 DNA sequence: TGTGCCAGCAGCTTCCGCCCAGCGGGCAACCAAGAGACCCAGTACTTC. Its protein product is CASSFRPAGNQETQYF.

This clonotype was seen only a few times. V is TRBV11-3 and J is TRBJ2-1; unclear D gene. CDR3 length: 13 residues. Germline V lookup: CDR1 SGHNT, CDR2 YENEEA. Trimming shortened V by 1 base and J by 9 bases, and 10 bases separated the two germline ends. CDR3 residues: CASSLGELGEQFF. The CDR3 DNA reads TGTGCCAGCAGCTTAGGAGAGCTCGGTGAGCAGTTCTTC.

The rearrangement joins TRBV7-9 to TRBJ2-7, with 13 bases identical to TRBD2. The ends lost 5 bases at V and 2 bases at J; junction bases unmatched: 3. The CDR3 is 15 amino acids. The germline gives CDR1 SEHNR, CDR2 FQNEAQ (reference sequence). The CDR3: CASSHTSGRAYEQYF. The CDR3 region has the DNA TGTGCCAGCAGCCACACTAGCGGGAGGGCCTACGAGCAGTACTTC. Full variable domain (rest looked up from reference TRBV7-9 and TRBJ2-7): DTGVSQNPRHKITKRGQNVTFRCDPISEHNRLYWYRQTLGQGPEFLTYFQNEAQLEKSRLLSDRFSAERPKGSFSTLEIQRTEQGDSAMYLCASSHTSGRAYEQYFGPGTRLTVT.

This chain uses TRBV19 with TRBJ1-6; 7 bases are a match to TRBD1. The CDR3 contains 17 residues. The trim removed 8 bases at V and 7 bases at J, leaving 17 bases unmatched. Germline V gives CDR1 LNHDA, CDR2 SQIVND (reference sequence). The CDR3 protein is CASHSPQGGGANSPLHF. The DNA of the CDR3 is TGTGCCAGTCATTCCCCACAGGGAGGGGGCGCGAATTCACCCCTCCACTTT.

V is TRBV19 and J is TRBJ2-3, with 8 bases lining up with TRBD1. Unmatched junction bases numbered 9, after V lost 3 bases and J lost 4 bases. CDR1 and CDR2 (germline): LNHDA, SQIVND (reference sequence). This CDR3 comprises 16 residues. For the CDR3, the DNA is TGTGCCAGTAGTATGCAACAGGGGGTGTCAGCAGATACGCAGTATTTT. Translation gives CASSMQQGVSADTQYF. Full variable domain (outside the CDR3, taken from reference TRBV19 and TRBJ2-3): DGGITQSPKYLFRKEGQNVTLSCEQNLNHDAMYWYRQDPGQGLRLIYYSQIVNDFQKGDIAEGYSVSREKKESFPLTVTSAQKNPTAFYLCASSMQQGVSADTQYFGPGTRLTVL.

There are a few counts of this clonotype. The chain is built from TRBV11-2 and TRBJ2-5; 8 nucleotides agree with TRBD2. Germline V gene data show CDR1 as SGHAT and CDR2 as FQNNGV. The CDR3 sequence is 14 residues long. With 5 bases clipped from V and 2 bases from J, the junction kept 4 bases outside the gene matches. The CDR3 protein is CASSDAGGQETQYF. DNA for the CDR3: TGTGCCAGCAGCGACGCGGGAGGACAAGAGACCCAGTACTTC.

This clonotype was counted only a few times. This rearrangement joins TRBV6-1 to TRBJ1-5, with D perhaps TRBD1 (6 bases). Trimming removed 1 base at V and 2 bases at J, with 12 bases between. Germline CDR1 reads MNHNS; CDR2 reads SASEGT. The CDR3 covers 16 residues. In DNA, the CDR3 is TGTGCCAGCAGTGAAGTCCCCAGGGGTGGCAATCAGCCCCAGCATTTT. Encoded protein: CASSEVPRGGNQPQHF.

The DNA for the CDR3 is TGTGCCAGCAGTACGACTAGCGGGAGGGCGAACTACGAGCAGTACTTC. Translation: CASSTTSGRANYEQYF. The chain links TRBV6-5 to TRBJ2-7; 14 bases agree with TRBD2. The CDR3 totals 16 residues. Germline assignment: CDR1 MNHEY and CDR2 SVGAGI. Germline trimming cut 5 bases from V and 3 bases from J; bases unmatched to any gene: 6.

The V call is TRBV4-3, the J call TRBJ2-7; perhaps TRBD1 as D (6 bases). The V end lost 4 bases, the J end lost 8 bases, and 15 bases lay between the germline ends. CDR3 length: 13 amino acids. The V gene's germline CDR1 is LGHNA and CDR2 YSLEER. CDR3 in DNA: TGCGCCAGCAGCCCCCCGGACAGTGACAAGCAGTACTTC. Translating gives CASSPPDSDKQYF.

The rearrangement links TRBV7-2 to TRBJ2-2, with 8 nucleotides matching TRBD1. J gave up 7 bases and V 1 base, and 5 bases lay outside the gene matches. CDR1 is SGHTA, CDR2 FQGNSA, per germline. The CDR3 is 15 amino acids. CDR3 coding DNA: TGTGCCAGCAGCTTAGGCAGGGGGCCTGGCGGGGAGCTGTTTTTT. Protein product: CASSLGRGPGGELFF. Variable domain in full (rest from reference TRBV7-2 and TRBJ2-2): GAGVSQSPSNKVTEKGKDVELRCDPISGHTALYWYRQSLGQGLEFLIYFQGNSAPDKSGLPSDRFSAERTGGSVSTLTIQRTQQEDSAVYLCASSLGRGPGGELFFGEGSRLTVL.

In this sample, this clonotype turned up once. The genes are TRBV6-1 and TRBJ1-6, with D hard to call. Germline values: CDR1 MNHNS, CDR2 SASEGT. V shed 1 base and J shed 8 bases, with 9 bases lying between them. The CDR3 contains 14 residues. The CDR3 region has the DNA TGTGCCAGCAGTGAAGGCGGGCGGTATTCACCCCTCCACTTT. Amino acid sequence: CASSEGGRYSPLHF.

This clonotype was recorded many times. V and J are TRBV7-2 and TRBJ2-3; D call uncertain. Looked up from germline, CDR1 is SGHTA and CDR2 is FQGNSA. Trimming shortened V by 3 bases and J by 6 bases, and 13 bases separated the two germline ends. CDR3 length: 14 residues. The CDR3 here is CASSFTPGGDTQYF. Here the CDR3 DNA reads TGTGCCAGCAGCTTTACCCCGGGCGGCGATACGCAGTATTTT.